Following are 4 T cell receptor beta chains from one sample sequenced in a study of blood T cells in healthy people across ages. A sample-barcoded 5' primer and a J-beta primer mix were used in a second PCR of about 6 to 11 cycles. TCRdb passed the 5' RACE reads through MiXCR, listing each CDR3 protein once. The sample includes approximately 1.5 million distinct CDR3 sequences, roughly a third of them seen just once. The specimen sequenced was blood. These receptors all stem from a woman between 25 and 40 years old in good health.

The chain joins TRBV7-2 to TRBJ2-2, with 8 nucleotides matching TRBD1. The V gene's germline CDR1 is SGHTA and CDR2 FQGNSA. The J segment lost 4 bases and the V segment lost 6 bases, leaving 10 bases of the junction unmatched. The CDR3 is made up of 16 amino acids. The CDR3 protein is CASSLDGTGVTGELFF. The CDR3 DNA reads TGTGCCAGCAGTTTGGACGGGACAGGAGTCACCGGGGAGCTGTTTTTT.

This clonotype has a handful of counts. V and J are TRBV5-6 and TRBJ2-7; tentative D call: TRBD2 (5 bases). The CDR3 totals 13 residues. Germline V lookup: CDR1 SGHDT, CDR2 YYEEEE. V lost 3 bases to trimming and J lost 7 bases, with 14 bases between them. CDR3 region: CASSSEGSPEQYF. CDR3 in DNA: TGTGCCAGCAGCTCTGAGGGCTCTCCAGAGCAGTACTTC.

V and J are TRBV5-1 and TRBJ1-2, with 8 positions matching TRBD1. The CDR3 extends over 15 amino acids. Germline CDR1 and CDR2: SGHRS and YFSETQ. The V segment lost 4 bases and the J segment 3 bases; nucleotides outside the gene matches: 8. CDR3 protein: CASSPTDRDYYGYTF. CDR3 in DNA: TGCGCCAGCAGCCCCACGGACAGGGACTACTATGGCTACACCTTC.

Points on this clonotype: At one of its ends the junction is not consistent with the germline gene, which may arise from a read error. The rearrangement joins TRBV2 to TRBJ2-3, with D tentatively TRBD2 (7 bases). From germline, CDR1 is SNHLY and CDR2 FYNNEI. The CDR3 sequence is 15 residues long. The CDR3 sequence is CASSEGGVIGDTQYF. CDR3 DNA sequence: TGTGCCAGCAGCGAAGGGGGGGTAATAGGAGATACGCAGTATTTT.